The 32 T cell receptor beta chains reported below all come from one sample, sequenced in a study of blood T cell repertoires in COVID-19. TCRdb's copy holds only in-frame clones and misses some; the assay was immunoSEQ multiplex PCR. The sample has around 300,000 clones, 90% seen once. Sequencing was carried out using PBMCs or T cells enriched from blood (not recorded which). These receptors were obtained from a woman aged 18-30 years with acute COVID-19.

The gene calls are TRBV28 and TRBJ1-2, with 8 bases aligning to TRBD1. CDR3 length: 15 amino acids. Germline CDR1 and CDR2: MDHEN and SYDVKM. Trimming at V came to 3 bases and at J to 7 bases, leaving 10 bases not matched to a gene. CDR3 sequence reads: CASSFQGQGARGYTF. The CDR3 region has the DNA TGTGCCAGCAGTTTTCAGGGGCAGGGGGCACGTGGCTACACCTTC.

The chain combines TRBV6-5 with TRBJ2-7; D remains unclear. CDR1 MNHEY and CDR2 SVGAGI come from the germline V gene. V lost 0 bases and J lost 9, with 21 bases in between. The CDR3 spans 16 residues. CDR3 DNA sequence: TGTGCCAGCAGTTACTCGCTCGGAGCAAGGTATCTCGGGCAGTACTTC. It is translated as CASSYSLGARYLGQYF.

This chain joins TRBV4-1 and TRBJ1-6; D is uncertain. Deletions cut 0 bases from V and 5 bases from J, with 20 bases between. This CDR3 spans 19 amino acids. Germline V CDR1 and CDR2: MGHRA, YSYEKL. The CDR3 DNA sequence: TGCGCCAGCAGCCAAGATCTGAGTGAAGCGATCCCTGATAATTCACCCCTCCACTTT. Amino acids: CASSQDLSEAIPDNSPLHF.

This clone has only a few counts. The same CDR3 also results from other DNA sequences found in this sample. The rearrangement uses TRBV18 and TRBJ2-3; no reliable D call. CDR3 length: 14 residues. The V gene lost 1 base and the J gene lost 0 bases, with 5 bases spanning the gap. Germline loops: CDR1 KGHSH, CDR2 LQKENI. CDR3 in amino acids: CASSPLSSTDTQYF. The CDR3 region has the DNA TGTGCCAGCTCACCACTGAGTAGCACAGATACGCAGTATTTT.

The chain carries TRBV19 and TRBJ1-2, with 7 bases fitting TRBD1. J lost 8 bases, V lost 3 bases, and 3 bases had no gene match. Germline loops: CDR1 LNHDA, CDR2 SQIVND (reference sequence). The CDR3 is 12 amino acids. The DNA for the CDR3 is TGTGCCAGTAGTATGACAGGGCTCGGCTACACCTTC. Amino acids: CASSMTGLGYTF.

The chain combines TRBV11-3 with TRBJ2-2, with D possibly TRBD1 on 5 matching bases. Trimming cost V 5 bases and J 4 bases, with 11 bases left between them. Looked up from germline, CDR1 is SGHNT and CDR2 is YENEEA. The CDR3 loop spans 14 amino acids. The DNA for the CDR3 is TGTGCCAGCAGCCCGTCCAGGGTCACCGGGGAGCTGTTTTTT. Translating it yields CASSPSRVTGELFF.

On this clone: Other DNA sequences in the same sample also yield this CDR3. The chain links TRBV5-1 to TRBJ2-1; 11 nucleotides align to TRBD2. Germline V lookup: CDR1 SGHRS, CDR2 YFSETQ. The CDR3 spans 16 residues. V trimming: 1 base; J trimming: 0 bases; junction bases outside the gene matches: 0. Here the CDR3 DNA reads TGCGCCAGCAGCTTGACTAGCGGGAGCTCCTACAATGAGCAGTTCTTC. Translating it yields CASSLTSGSSYNEQFF.

This clone was seen a handful of times. This chain connects TRBV18 to TRBJ1-5; 7 bases line up with TRBD1. This CDR3 is built from 14 residues. V trimming: 5 bases; J trimming: 4 bases; junction bases outside the gene matches: 5. Per the germline V gene, CDR1 is KGHSH and CDR2 is LQKENI. CDR3 DNA: TGTGCCAGCTCAGCCACACAGGGGAATCAGCCCCAGCATTTT. Its protein product is CASSATQGNQPQHF.

The gene calls are TRBV4-1 and TRBJ1-5, with 7 bases aligning to TRBD1. The trim removed 0 bases at V and 2 bases at J, leaving 1 base unmatched. The CDR3 length is 15 residues. CDR1 is MGHRA and CDR2 is YSYEKL in the germline V gene. This CDR3 is CASSQEGTGNQPQHF. The DNA of the CDR3 is TGCGCCAGCAGCCAAGAGGGGACAGGCAATCAGCCCCAGCATTTT.

The rearrangement uses TRBV9 and TRBJ1-1, with D maybe TRBD1 (5 bases). The germline CDR1 and CDR2 sequences are SGDLS and YYNGEE. Trimming removed 3 bases at V and 2 bases at J, with 8 bases between. There are 13 residues in the CDR3. CDR3 in DNA: TGTGCCAGCAGCGGACAGTCAAACACTGAAGCTTTCTTT. Amino acid sequence: CASSGQSNTEAFF.

This sequence joins TRBV27 and TRBJ2-1; TRBD1 matches at 9 bases. The CDR3 is 15 amino acids. Germline loops: CDR1 MNHEY, CDR2 SMNVEV (reference sequence). The V segment lost 5 bases and the J segment 8 bases; nucleotides outside the gene matches: 10. For the CDR3, the DNA is TGTGCCAGCAGTACTTGGGGACAGGGCGTGTATGAGCAGTTCTTC. Protein sequence: CASSTWGQGVYEQFF.

This clone showed up just a few times. The rearrangement links TRBV28 to TRBJ1-1; TRBD1 agrees at 7 bases. CDR3 size: 13 residues. The germline CDR1 and CDR2 sequences are MDHEN and SYDVKM. Trimming removed 6 bases from V and 7 bases from J; junction bases left unmatched: 8. The CDR3 sequence is CASRSDRDFEAFF. DNA of the CDR3: TGTGCCAGCAGATCCGACAGGGATTTTGAAGCTTTCTTT.

The V and J genes are TRBV7-2 and TRBJ2-7; TRBD2 matches 14 bases. Germline V CDR1 and CDR2: SGHTA, FQGNSA. There are 16 residues in the CDR3. The V segment lost 3 bases and the J segment 3 bases; nucleotides outside the gene matches: 4. CDR3 sequence: CASSFPGLAGVYEQYF. The CDR3 DNA reads as TGTGCCAGCAGCTTTCCGGGACTAGCGGGAGTCTACGAGCAGTACTTC.

The chain uses TRBV18 and TRBJ1-5; unclear D gene. This CDR3 region has 15 residues. Between the trimmed V and J ends, which lost 2 bases and 2 bases, there was a span of 10 bases. The germline V gene has CDR1 KGHSH and CDR2 LQKENI. The CDR3 DNA is TGTGCCAGCTCACCATACGACGGGGGCAATCAGCCCCAGCATTTT. As protein: CASSPYDGGNQPQHF.

This sequence joins TRBV19 and TRBJ2-7, with D tentatively TRBD2 (6 bases). V gave up 5 bases and J gave up 2 bases, with 13 bases separating them. The CDR3 is 14 amino acids. CDR1 and CDR2 from the germline V gene are LNHDA and SQIVND (reference sequence). The CDR3 DNA reads TGTGCCAGTAGTCCGGGACTCACGGCCTACGAGCAGTACTTC. Protein: CASSPGLTAYEQYF.

The chain has TRBV19 and TRBJ1-1; 8 positions match TRBD1. The CDR3 is 14 amino acids. V lost 5 bases, J lost 3 bases, and 5 bases stayed unmatched. Germline-derived CDR1 and CDR2 are LNHDA and SQIVND (reference sequence). CDR3 in DNA: TGTGCCAGTAGTTGGCAGGGGGCTTACACTGAAGCTTTCTTT. Translated, it gives CASSWQGAYTEAFF.

The chain uses TRBV19 and TRBJ2-1, with 9 bases that match TRBD2. Germline trimming cut 5 bases from V and 0 bases from J; bases unmatched to any gene: 14. This CDR3 has 19 amino acids. CDR1 and CDR2 from the germline V gene are LNHDA and SQIVND (reference sequence). CDR3: CASSPRRLAGLSSYNEQFF. The CDR3 DNA sequence: TGTGCCAGTAGTCCCCGGAGGCTAGCGGGGCTCAGCTCCTACAATGAGCAGTTCTTC.

The V gene is TRBV12-3 or TRBV12-4, the J gene TRBJ2-1, with TRBD1 matching 8 bases. V dropped 6 bases and J dropped 11; count of bases not matched to a gene: 3. The CDR3 covers 11 residues. The CDR3 DNA is TGTGCCAGCAGCTCAGGGGGCAAGCAGTTCTTC. Its protein is CASSSGGKQFF.

The chain uses TRBV24-1 and TRBJ2-1; D perhaps matches TRBD1 (5 bases). The germline V and J ends were trimmed by 1 base and 7 bases, with 10 bases remaining between them. The germline gives CDR1 KGHDR, CDR2 SFDVKD. The CDR3 is made up of 14 amino acids. CDR3 protein: CATSDFGAPNEQFF. CDR3 DNA sequence: TGTGCCACCAGTGATTTTGGGGCCCCAAATGAGCAGTTCTTC.

The chain combines TRBV4-1 with TRBJ2-1; 7 bases line up with TRBD2. The germline gives CDR1 MGHRA, CDR2 YSYEKL. V lost 5 bases, J lost 4 bases, and 8 bases stayed unmatched. The CDR3 contains 15 residues. The DNA for the CDR3 is TGCGCCAGCAGCTTAACTAGCGACCATTACAATGAGCAGTTCTTC. Its translation is CASSLTSDHYNEQFF.

The chain carries TRBV2 and TRBJ2-3; D remains ambiguous. Germline V gene data show CDR1 as SNHLY and CDR2 as FYNNEI. Between the trimmed V and J ends, which lost 6 bases and 2 bases, there was a span of 9 bases. The CDR3 runs 13 residues. The CDR3 reads CASRSGYTDTQYF. CDR3 DNA: TGTGCCAGCAGGTCCGGGTACACAGATACGCAGTATTTT.

This clone has just a few counts. This rearrangement joins TRBV7-2 to TRBJ2-2, with a weak D call TRBD1 (5 bases). The CDR3 contains 16 residues. V shed 5 bases and J shed 0 bases, with 13 bases lying between them. Germline V gene sequence: CDR1 SGHTA, CDR2 FQGNSA. CDR3 amino acids: CASSQQVATNTGELFF. The DNA for the CDR3 is TGTGCCAGCAGCCAACAGGTCGCAACGAACACCGGGGAGCTGTTTTTT.

The chain employs TRBV15 and TRBJ1-4, with TRBD1 identical over 8 bases. The trim removed 3 bases at V and 8 bases at J, leaving 11 bases unmatched. The CDR3 runs 16 residues. The germline V gene encodes CDR1 LNHNV and CDR2 YYDKDF (reference sequence). The DNA of the CDR3 is TGTGCCACCAGCAGTCCTAGACAGGGGATCGGGGAAAAACTGTTTTTT. This translates into CATSSPRQGIGEKLFF.

The chain has TRBV7-9 and TRBJ1-3; TRBD1 matches at 8 bases. Germline CDR1 is SEHNR and CDR2 is FQNEAQ (reference sequence). V gave up 5 bases and J gave up 0 bases; unmatched junction bases: 9. The CDR3 loop spans 17 amino acids. The CDR3 nucleotides read TGTGCCAGCAGCACACGGACAGGGAGCTACTCTGGAAACACCATATATTTT. Translated: CASSTRTGSYSGNTIYF.

The J gene is TRBJ2-7, the V gene TRBV4-1; 8 bases match TRBD2. The V and J ends lost 1 base and 3 bases, in that order; junction bases with no gene match: 8. This CDR3 region has 16 residues. Per germline, CDR1 MGHRA and CDR2 YSYEKL. In nucleotides, the CDR3 is TGCGCCAGCAGCCAAGCCGGCACTAGCGGATTCTACGAGCAGTACTTC. Protein sequence: CASSQAGTSGFYEQYF.

The chain combines TRBV28 with TRBJ1-1; 8 bases are a match to TRBD1. With 5 bases clipped from V and 4 bases from J, the junction kept 12 bases outside the gene matches. This CDR3 spans 16 amino acids. Looked up from germline, CDR1 is MDHEN and CDR2 is SYDVKM. The CDR3 nucleotides read TGTGCCAGCAGTACCCGGACAGGGAATAGGCGCACTGAAGCTTTCTTT. It specifies CASSTRTGNRRTEAFF.

This chain links TRBV19 with TRBJ1-1, with TRBD1 matching over 8 bases. Germline V lookup: CDR1 LNHDA, CDR2 SQIVND (reference sequence). This CDR3 comprises 14 residues. Trimming at V came to 6 bases and at J to 3 bases, leaving 6 bases not matched to a gene. This chain's CDR3 is CASRSGTGYTEAFF. CDR3 nucleotide sequence: TGTGCCAGTAGGTCCGGGACAGGTTACACTGAAGCTTTCTTT.

This chain connects TRBV28 to TRBJ1-4; no firm D call. Per the germline V gene, CDR1 is MDHEN and CDR2 is SYDVKM. V gave up 10 bases and J gave up 0 bases, with 9 bases separating them. The CDR3 contains 13 residues. The DNA of the CDR3 is TGTGCCATCCGCGTCGCAACTAATGAAAAACTGTTTTTT. It translates to CAIRVATNEKLFF.

The rearrangement uses TRBV4-1 and TRBJ2-1; 7 bases agree with TRBD2. V lost 3 bases to trimming and J lost 4 bases; unmatched junction nucleotides: 24. The germline gives CDR1 MGHRA, CDR2 YSYEKL. CDR3 length equals 21 residues. The CDR3 DNA reads TGCGCCAGCAGCCATCCCGGGGGGAAGCTCGCCGAAACGGGAGGTTACAATGAGCAGTTCTTC. It encodes CASSHPGGKLAETGGYNEQFF.

The chain employs TRBV5-1 and TRBJ1-1; D perhaps matches TRBD1 (5 bases). Between the trimmed V and J ends, which lost 1 base and 7 bases, there was a span of 11 bases. This CDR3 is built from 13 residues. The germline V gene encodes CDR1 SGHRS and CDR2 YFSETQ. The DNA for the CDR3 is TGCGCCAGCAGCTTGAGGGCGGGGGGTGAAGCTTTCTTT. Translation: CASSLRAGGEAFF.

This sequence joins TRBV6-6 and TRBJ2-4; maybe TRBD1 (6 bases). The CDR3 sequence is 15 residues long. Germline assignment: CDR1 MNHNY and CDR2 SVGAGI (reference sequence). V was trimmed by 4 bases and J by 4 bases, leaving 14 bases between them. CDR3 region: CASSSTGGSKNIQYF. CDR3 DNA sequence: TGTGCCAGCAGTTCGACAGGAGGTAGTAAAAACATTCAGTACTTC.

The chain uses TRBV12-5 and TRBJ2-1, with 9 bases that match TRBD2. Losses at the gene ends were 8 bases for V and 5 bases for J; bases not matched to a gene: 7. The V gene's germline CDR1 is LGHNT and CDR2 FRNRAP. The CDR3 length is 14 residues. Here the CDR3 DNA reads TGTGCTAGTTTGGCTAGCGGGACTAACAATGAGCAGTTCTTC. Translation: CASLASGTNNEQFF. Variable domain in full (rest from reference TRBV12-5 and TRBJ2-1): DARVTQTPRHKVTEMGQEVTMRCQPILGHNTVFWYRQTMMQGLELLAYFRNRAPLDDSGMPKDRFSAEMPDATLATLKIQPSEPRDSAVYFCASLASGTNNEQFFGPGTRLTVL.